This T cell receptor (beta chain) emerged from a study of neoadjuvant nivolumab and ipilimumab in lung cancer. There are a few counts of this clone. Its target is not known. Libraries were prepared by immunoSEQ multiplex PCR; TCRdb keeps only in-frame clonotypes and omits some of them. The table records 6,500 to 9,000 clones, about four fifths of them present only once. Germline V gene lookup returns CDR1 SEHNR and CDR2 FQNEAQ (reference sequence). CDR3 length: 15 residues. Trimming cost V 3 bases and J 0 bases, with 8 bases left between them. General observations from the study: From pretherapy to surgery, tumor richness and clonality rose with dual therapy. TCR clonality did not significantly correlate with pathologic tumor regression. Higher pretherapy blood TCR richness went with higher resected-tumor richness. TCR richness and clonality were higher in tumors than adjacent uninvolved lung.

This TCR came from an adult with non-small cell lung cancer. The V call is TRBV7-9, the J call TRBJ1-4; perhaps TRBD1 as D (5 bases). Source: adjacent normal lung tissue, taken after neoadjuvant nivolumab, alone or with ipilimumab, at or shortly before surgery. This CDR3 reads CASSLTGATNEKLFF. The CDR3 coding sequence is TGTGCCAGCAGCTTGACGGGGGCAACTAATGAAAAACTGTTTTTT. Full variable domain (remainder filled in from reference TRBV7-9 and TRBJ1-4): DTGVSQNPRHKITKRGQNVTFRCDPISEHNRLYWYRQTLGQGPEFLTYFQNEAQLEKSRLLSDRFSAERPKGSFSTLEIQRTEQGDSAMYLCASSLTGATNEKLFFGSGTQLSVL.